Shown below are 21 T cell receptor beta chains from a single sample sequenced in a study of human T cells and chemical hapten exposure. TCRdb reprocessed the RACE reads with MiXCR, giving one entry per CDR3 protein. The sample contains more than 70,000 distinct CDR3 sequences, 8.5% to 9% of which appear only once. Stated time point: pre-sensitization, week 0. Treatment specified: therapeutic diphenylcyclopropenone sensitization with weekly scalp DPC. This sample comprised whole blood, obtained in connection with sensitization to the hapten diphenylcyclopropenone (DPC). Receptor source: a man between 35 and 55 years old with alopecia areata. Some clones in this sample may be carry-over from other donors' samples.

V usage is TRBV25-1 and J usage is TRBJ2-7; maybe TRBD1 (6 bases). Trimming pared 6 bases from V and 6 bases from J, leaving 15 bases between. The length of the CDR3 is 13 residues. Germline assignment: CDR1 MGHDK and CDR2 SYGVNS. CDR3 region: CASRANPRGEQYF. Here the CDR3 DNA reads TGTGCCAGCAGGGCAAACCCCAGGGGCGAGCAGTACTTC.

There are many counts of this clonotype. CDR3 loop: CSASTAGSRGEQYF. CDR3 nucleotides: TGCAGTGCCTCTACTGCGGGTAGTAGGGGCGAGCAGTACTTC. This chain links TRBV20-1 with TRBJ2-7, with D perhaps matching TRBD1 or TRBD2 (5 bases each). V lost 6 bases and J lost 6, with 21 bases in between. This CDR3 is built from 14 residues. CDR1 DFQATT and CDR2 SNEGSKA come from the germline V gene (reference sequence).

The chain links TRBV13 to TRBJ1-1; D is perhaps TRBD1 (6 bases). V lost 5 bases and J 6 bases, leaving 19 bases between the germline ends. This CDR3 has 15 amino acids. Germline CDR1 PRHDT, CDR2 FYEKMQ (reference sequence). The CDR3 region is CASSLLWRGGPEAFF. In DNA, the CDR3 is TGTGCCAGCAGCCTCCTGTGGAGGGGGGGCCCTGAAGCTTTCTTT.

The chain employs TRBV30 and TRBJ2-4, with 9 bases matching TRBD1. Trimming cost V 4 bases and J 8 bases; bases outside gene matches: 12. Germline V lookup: CDR1 GTSNPN, CDR2 SVGIG (reference sequence). The CDR3 consists of 15 residues. CDR3 in amino acids: CAWKKDRGPIDIQYF. As DNA, the CDR3 is TGTGCCTGGAAGAAGGACAGGGGCCCCATTGACATTCAGTACTTC. Drawing the rest from reference TRBV30 and TRBJ2-4, the complete variable domain is SQTIHQWPATLVQPVGSPLSLECTVEGTSNPNLYWYRQAAGRGLQLLFYSVGIGQISSEVPQNLSASRPQDRQFILSSKKLLLSDSGFYLCAWKKDRGPIDIQYFGAGTRLSVL.

Comments on this clonotype: A much larger clonotype is one base distant, so this may be a read error. The chain has TRBV6-5 and TRBJ2-7; a weak D match, TRBD1 (6 bases). Germline lookup yields CDR1 MNHEY and CDR2 SVGAGI. The CDR3 extends over 14 amino acids. The V and J ends lost 5 bases and 7 bases respectively, with 18 bases between them. DNA of the CDR3: TGTGCCAGCAGTCCCGGGACATGGGGCCGGGAGCAGTACTTC. This translates into CASSPGTWGREQYF.

V usage is TRBV6-1 and J usage is TRBJ2-7; D may match TRBD1 or TRBD2 (5 bases each). Trimming cost V 6 bases and J 6 bases, with 21 bases left between them. The germline V gene encodes CDR1 MNHNS and CDR2 SASEGT. The CDR3 has 15 residues. Here the CDR3 reads CASSPNIGTRGEQYV. The CDR3 DNA reads as TGTGCCAGCAGCCCTAACATCGGGACCCGCGGCGAGCAGTACGTC.

This clonotype has only a few counts. The chain has TRBV4-2 and TRBJ2-7; maybe TRBD2 (5 bases). The CDR3 loop spans 12 amino acids. V shed 1 base and J shed 7 bases, with 8 bases lying between them. Looked up from germline, CDR1 is LGHNA and CDR2 is YNFKEQ. The CDR3 region has the DNA TGTGCCAGCAGCCAAGTAACGGGGGAGCAGTACTTC. It yields the protein CASSQVTGEQYF.

This clonotype has only a few counts. The chain links TRBV12-3 or TRBV12-4 to TRBJ2-3; 10 positions agree with TRBD2. The J segment lost 2 bases and the V segment lost 1 base, leaving 3 bases of the junction unmatched. The CDR3 is made up of 16 amino acids. The CDR3 sequence is CASSLEAGGPTDTQYF. The DNA of the CDR3 is TGTGCCAGCAGTTTAGAAGCGGGAGGGCCCACAGATACGCAGTATTTT.

About this clonotype itself: A read error may explain this, as a much larger clone is one base away. This chain connects TRBV29-1 to TRBJ1-4; D might be TRBD1 (6 bases). Germline loops: CDR1 SQVTM, CDR2 ANQGSEA. The CDR3 length is 13 residues. The CDR3 DNA reads TGCAGCGTGGTGATACAGGGAATCGAAAACCTGTTTTTT. This sequence encodes CSVVIQGIENLFF.

This clonotype was observed a few times. The chain has TRBV12-3 or TRBV12-4 and TRBJ2-1, with TRBD2 matching 7 bases. J was trimmed by 0 bases and V by 1 base; bases with no gene match: 6. CDR3 length: 17 amino acids. CDR3 coding DNA: TGTGCCAGCAGTTTAGAGGGACTAACTGGCTCCTACAATGAGCAGTTCTTC. This codes for CASSLEGLTGSYNEQFF.

This clonotype appeared many times. The V and J genes are TRBV20-1 and TRBJ2-3, with 12 bases identical to TRBD2. CDR3 length equals 16 residues. The ends lost 3 bases at V and 2 bases at J; junction bases unmatched: 6. Germline lookup yields CDR1 DFQATT and CDR2 SNEGSKA (reference sequence). The CDR3 sequence: CSARGGLAGITDTQYF. CDR3 coding DNA: TGCAGTGCTAGGGGGGGACTAGCGGGCATCACAGATACGCAGTATTTT.

This clonotype was recorded many times. The gene calls are TRBV5-1 and TRBJ1-3; unclear D gene. Germline loops: CDR1 SGHRS, CDR2 YFSETQ. The CDR3 loop spans 16 amino acids. V lost 0 bases, J lost 0 bases, and 10 bases lay in between. CDR3 sequence reads: CASSLEVSHSGNTIYF. CDR3 DNA: TGCGCCAGCAGCTTGGAGGTCAGCCACTCTGGAAACACCATATATTTT.

This clonotype has more than one count but fewer than ten. This chain connects TRBV27 to TRBJ2-7; a possible D gene is TRBD1 (5 bases). CDR1 is MNHEY and CDR2 is SMNVEV in the germline V gene (reference sequence). Trimming left V 2 bases short and J 3 bases short, with 8 bases between. This CDR3 is 13 amino acids long. The CDR3 is CASSLQGNYEQYF. CDR3 coding DNA: TGTGCCAGCAGTTTACAGGGAAACTACGAGCAGTACTTC.

This sequence joins TRBV2 and TRBJ2-1; D is uncertain. Trimming took off 7 bases at V and 15 bases at J, with 16 bases between the two ends. The CDR3 has 11 amino acids. CDR1 SNHLY and CDR2 FYNNEI come from the germline V gene. DNA of the CDR3: TGTGCCAGCATTAAGAGAGGACCTGGGTTCTTC. Translation gives CASIKRGPGFF.

V and J are TRBV18 and TRBJ2-3; D unresolved. V gave up 3 bases and J gave up 6 bases, with 10 bases separating them. The length of the CDR3 is 13 residues. Germline CDR1 and CDR2: KGHSH and LQKENI. CDR3 amino acids: CASSPGSWDTQYF. CDR3 coding DNA: TGTGCCAGCTCACCGGGATCGTGGGATACGCAGTATTTT.

This chain uses TRBV4-2 with TRBJ2-2; D remains unclear. Germline V lookup: CDR1 LGHNA, CDR2 YNFKEQ. This CDR3 has 15 amino acids. V lost 4 bases, J lost 0 bases, and 9 bases lay in between. CDR3 in DNA: TGTGCCAGCAGCCCGTATAACTCGAACACCGGGGAGCTGTTTTTT. Its translation is CASSPYNSNTGELFF.

This clonotype has more than one count but fewer than ten. This chain uses TRBV29-1 with TRBJ1-5; D remains unclear. Trimming removed 4 bases from V and 7 bases from J, with 8 bases in between. In germline, CDR1 is SQVTM, CDR2 ANQGSEA. This CDR3 contains 11 residues. The CDR3 DNA sequence: TGCAGCGTTGTGGCAGAGCAGCCCCAGCATTTT. Translated, it gives CSVVAEQPQHF.

This clonotype appeared many times. The V and J genes are TRBV29-1 and TRBJ2-6, with D unresolved. This CDR3 has 13 residues. The germline V gene encodes CDR1 SQVTM and CDR2 ANQGSEA. V was shortened by 6 bases and J by 0 bases, with 6 bases between the two germline ends. The CDR3 DNA follows: TGCAGCGTCGCCTACTCTGGGGCCAACGTCCTGACTTTC. Protein sequence: CSVAYSGANVLTF.

The chain links TRBV28 to TRBJ2-5; weak D call: TRBD2 (5 bases). Germline values: CDR1 MDHEN, CDR2 SYDVKM. The CDR3 runs to 13 residues. Trimming pared 2 bases from V and 5 bases from J, leaving 9 bases between. The CDR3 bases are TGTGCCAGCAGTTTACGGAGGCTCGAGACCCAGTACTTC. It specifies CASSLRRLETQYF.

There are many counts of this clonotype. This chain links TRBV16 with TRBJ1-2, with a weak D call TRBD1 (5 bases). V was cut by 2 bases and J by 2 bases, with 12 bases left in between. Germline CDR1 reads KGHSY; CDR2 reads FQNENV. There are 15 residues in the CDR3. The CDR3 loop is CASSQGFDSNYGYTF. CDR3 DNA: TGTGCCAGCAGCCAAGGATTCGACAGCAACTATGGCTACACCTTC.

This clonotype came up many times. The chain carries TRBV5-4 and TRBJ2-3; 12 bases map to TRBD1. CDR1 SGHNT and CDR2 YYREEE come from the germline V gene (reference sequence). Losses at the gene ends were 3 bases for V and 6 bases for J; bases not matched to a gene: 5. This CDR3 is 15 amino acids long. CDR3 sequence reads: CASSWGTGGADTQYF. DNA for the CDR3: TGTGCCAGCAGCTGGGGGACAGGGGGCGCGGATACGCAGTATTTT.